A selection of T cell receptor beta chains follows, all from one sample in a study of T-cell reconstitution after alpha-beta-depleted transplantation in children. TCRdb redid the calling of the PCR reads with MiXCR, one entry per CDR3 protein. Here the sample spans roughly 500,000 distinct CDR3 sequences, over 9.5% being singletons. The starting material was PBMCs, obtained before TCRalphabeta/CD19-depleted stem cell transplant. These receptors were collected from a child aged 2-15 years with inherited bone marrow failure, due to receive a stem cell transplant. CDR3s include the opening cysteine and the closing phenylalanine or tryptophan. Each record gives: D gene, CDR3 length, clone size, V gene, J gene, CDR3 DNA, CDR3 protein. D genes are given only for firm matches. Not every row has a clone size; where given, it reads once, few, many or a size class.

D gene: NA
CDR3 length: 14
clone size: few
V gene: TRBV4-1
J gene: TRBJ2-7
CDR3 DNA: TGCGCCAGCAGCCAACCTGGTGGCACATACGAGCAGTACTTC
CDR3 protein: CASSQPGGTYEQYF

D gene: NA
CDR3 length: 13
clone size: few
V gene: TRBV20-1
J gene: TRBJ1-6
CDR3 DNA: TGCAGTGCGATGGACGCGAATAATTCACCCCTCCACTTT
CDR3 protein: CSAMDANNSPLHF

D gene: NA
CDR3 length: 14
clone size: NA
V gene: TRBV4-1
J gene: TRBJ2-5
CDR3 DNA: TGCGCCAGCAGCCAAGAATCCAGGAGAGAGACCCAGTACTTC
CDR3 protein: CASSQESRRETQYF

D gene: NA
CDR3 length: 15
clone size: NA
V gene: TRBV7-2
J gene: TRBJ1-2
CDR3 DNA: TGTGCCAGCGGCAATAGGGGCAGGGAAGACTATGGCTACACCTTC
CDR3 protein: CASGNRGREDYGYTF

D gene: TRBD1
CDR3 length: 15
clone size: NA
V gene: TRBV4-2
J gene: TRBJ1-1
CDR3 DNA: TGTGCCAGCAGCCAGGCGGACAGGGTCGGCACTGAAGCTTTCTTT
CDR3 protein: CASSQADRVGTEAFF

D gene: NA
CDR3 length: 17
clone size: few
V gene: TRBV4-2
J gene: TRBJ2-2
CDR3 DNA: TGTGCCAGCAGCCAAGATACTTCTACAATGGCCACCGGGGAGCTGTTTTTT
CDR3 protein: CASSQDTSTMATGELFF

D gene: TRBD1
CDR3 length: 17
clone size: many
V gene: TRBV28
J gene: TRBJ2-1
CDR3 DNA: TGTGCCAGCAGTCTAAGGGGGCTGATTCGGGGCGACAATGAGCAGTTCTTC
CDR3 protein: CASSLRGLIRGDNEQFF

D gene: NA
CDR3 length: 14
clone size: many
V gene: TRBV12-3/TRBV12-4
J gene: TRBJ2-5
CDR3 DNA: TGTGCCAGCAGTTTAGGAGGGTACCAAGAGACCCAGTACTTC
CDR3 protein: CASSLGGYQETQYF

D gene: NA
CDR3 length: 15
clone size: many
V gene: TRBV7-2
J gene: TRBJ2-5
CDR3 DNA: TGTGCCAGCAGCTTAGCGGGAGCGAGGTGGGAGACCCAGTACTTC
CDR3 protein: CASSLAGARWETQYF

D gene: TRBD1
CDR3 length: 15
clone size: many
V gene: TRBV12-3/TRBV12-4
J gene: TRBJ2-5
CDR3 DNA: TGTGCCAGCAGTTTCGGCAGGGGGTACCAAGAGACCCAGTACTTC
CDR3 protein: CASSFGRGYQETQYF

D gene: TRBD1
CDR3 length: 15
clone size: NA
V gene: TRBV19
J gene: TRBJ2-7
CDR3 DNA: TGTGCCAGTGCAACCGGGACAGGATACTCCTACGAGCAGTACTTC
CDR3 protein: CASATGTGYSYEQYF

D gene: NA
CDR3 length: 14
clone size: many
V gene: TRBV3-1
J gene: TRBJ2-5
CDR3 DNA: TGTGCCAGCAGCCAAGATCGCAGCCAAGAGACCCAGTACTTC
CDR3 protein: CASSQDRSQETQYF

D gene: NA
CDR3 length: 13
clone size: many
V gene: TRBV3-1
J gene: TRBJ2-7
CDR3 DNA: TGTGCCAGCAGCCGTACTAGCTGGTACGAGCAGTACTTC
CDR3 protein: CASSRTSWYEQYF

D gene: TRBD2
CDR3 length: 14
clone size: many
V gene: TRBV4-2
J gene: TRBJ2-5
CDR3 DNA: TGTGCCAGCAGCCCGGTGGGACTAGCTAGGACCCAGTACTTC
CDR3 protein: CASSPVGLARTQYF

D gene: NA
CDR3 length: 14
clone size: many
V gene: TRBV4-1
J gene: TRBJ2-1
CDR3 DNA: TGCGCCAGCAGCCAAGTTCCCTCTAACAATGAGCAGTTCTTC
CDR3 protein: CASSQVPSNNEQFF

D gene: NA
CDR3 length: 16
clone size: many
V gene: TRBV29-1
J gene: TRBJ2-1
CDR3 DNA: TGCAGCGTTGACAGGGTCTTTGAGGTTGGCCACAATGAGCAGTTCTTC
CDR3 protein: CSVDRVFEVGHNEQFF

D gene: NA
CDR3 length: 15
clone size: few
V gene: TRBV6-1
J gene: TRBJ2-3
CDR3 DNA: TGTGCCAGCAGTGAAACGACCGCAAGCACAGATACGCAGTATTTT
CDR3 protein: CASSETTASTDTQYF

D gene: NA
CDR3 length: 14
clone size: many
V gene: TRBV18
J gene: TRBJ1-5
CDR3 DNA: TGTGCCAGCTCACTCTGGGACAGCAATCAGCCCCAGCATTTT
CDR3 protein: CASSLWDSNQPQHF

D gene: NA
CDR3 length: 15
clone size: NA
V gene: TRBV20-1
J gene: TRBJ2-1
CDR3 DNA: TGCAGTGCTAGAGATCCGAGGGACGTTTTCGATGAGCAGTTCTTC
CDR3 protein: CSARDPRDVFDEQFF

D gene: TRBD2
CDR3 length: 13
clone size: NA
V gene: TRBV2
J gene: TRBJ2-1
CDR3 DNA: TGTGTCAGCACCGAAGGGGAGGGCCGTGAGCAGTTCTTC
CDR3 protein: CVSTEGEGREQFF

D gene: NA
CDR3 length: 16
clone size: many
V gene: TRBV7-9
J gene: TRBJ2-1
CDR3 DNA: TGTGCCAGCAGCTTAGGTCCCCTGGACAGCTACAATGAGCAGTTCTTC
CDR3 protein: CASSLGPLDSYNEQFF

D gene: TRBD2
CDR3 length: 15
clone size: many
V gene: TRBV27
J gene: TRBJ2-1
CDR3 DNA: TGTGCCAGCAGTCTCTTCGCGGGAGGTCCGGATGAGCAGTTCTTC
CDR3 protein: CASSLFAGGPDEQFF

D gene: NA
CDR3 length: 18
clone size: many
V gene: TRBV6-5
J gene: TRBJ2-2
CDR3 DNA: TGTGCCAGCAGTTACTCCCCCCGCAGGCACCGAGGGACCGGGGAGCTGTTTTTT
CDR3 protein: CASSYSPRRHRGTGELFF

D gene: NA
CDR3 length: 14
clone size: many
V gene: TRBV12-3/TRBV12-4
J gene: TRBJ2-2
CDR3 DNA: TGTGCCAGCAGTCCCCGGGACTTCACCGGGGAGCTGTTTTTT
CDR3 protein: CASSPRDFTGELFF

D gene: NA
CDR3 length: 16
clone size: many
V gene: TRBV11-3
J gene: TRBJ2-7
CDR3 DNA: TGTGCCAGCAGCTTAGTTGCCGGTCCCTTAGTGGGCGAGCAGTACTTC
CDR3 protein: CASSLVAGPLVGEQYF

D gene: NA
CDR3 length: 10
clone size: few
V gene: TRBV20-1
J gene: TRBJ1-1
CDR3 DNA: TGCAGTGCTTATGACTGGGCAGCTTTCTTT
CDR3 protein: CSAYDWAAFF

D gene: NA
CDR3 length: 14
clone size: few
V gene: TRBV4-3
J gene: TRBJ1-2
CDR3 DNA: TGCGCCAGCAGCCAAGATAATGGGGAGGGTATCAACACCTTC
CDR3 protein: CASSQDNGEGINTF

D gene: TRBD1
CDR3 length: 13
clone size: NA
V gene: TRBV6-1
J gene: TRBJ2-7
CDR3 DNA: TGTGCCAGCACTGGGACAGGGTTCTACGAGCAGTACTTC
CDR3 protein: CASTGTGFYEQYF

D gene: NA
CDR3 length: 16
clone size: many
V gene: TRBV5-6
J gene: TRBJ2-3
CDR3 DNA: TGTGCCAGCAGCACCCTACTAGGGGGGTACACAGATACGCAGTATTTT
CDR3 protein: CASSTLLGGYTDTQYF

D gene: NA
CDR3 length: 14
clone size: many
V gene: TRBV9
J gene: TRBJ2-1
CDR3 DNA: TGTGCCAGCACCAAGGGGGGAGGCTACAATGAGCAGTTCTTC
CDR3 protein: CASTKGGGYNEQFF

D gene: TRBD2
CDR3 length: 16
clone size: few
V gene: TRBV12-3/TRBV12-4
J gene: TRBJ2-1
CDR3 DNA: TGTGCCAGCAGACCGGGACTAGCGAAAGGGTACAATGAGCAGTTCTTC
CDR3 protein: CASRPGLAKGYNEQFF

D gene: NA
CDR3 length: 13
clone size: NA
V gene: TRBV20-1
J gene: TRBJ2-1
CDR3 DNA: TGCAGTGCTAGGATGATAGTGGACAATGAGCAGTTCTTC
CDR3 protein: CSARMIVDNEQFF

D gene: NA
CDR3 length: 12
clone size: many
V gene: TRBV29-1
J gene: TRBJ2-5
CDR3 DNA: TGCAGCGTTACAGGTTGGGGAGAGACCCAGTACTTC
CDR3 protein: CSVTGWGETQYF

D gene: TRBD1
CDR3 length: 16
clone size: many
V gene: TRBV5-1
J gene: TRBJ2-1
CDR3 DNA: TGCGCCAGCAGCTTGGCCGGGACAGGGGTCTACAATGAGCAGTTCTTC
CDR3 protein: CASSLAGTGVYNEQFF

D gene: NA
CDR3 length: 15
clone size: many
V gene: TRBV5-6
J gene: TRBJ2-3
CDR3 DNA: TGTGCCAGCAGCTTATTACAGAGGAGCACAGATACGCAGTATTTT
CDR3 protein: CASSLLQRSTDTQYF

D gene: NA
CDR3 length: 11
clone size: many
V gene: TRBV10-2
J gene: TRBJ2-1
CDR3 DNA: TGCGCCAGCAGTGAGGTGGGGCTCCAGTTCTTC
CDR3 protein: CASSEVGLQFF

D gene: TRBD1
CDR3 length: 14
clone size: many
V gene: TRBV12-3/TRBV12-4
J gene: TRBJ1-2
CDR3 DNA: TGTGCCAGCAGTTTGGGGAGACAGGGCCACGGCTACACCTTC
CDR3 protein: CASSLGRQGHGYTF

D gene: NA
CDR3 length: 13
clone size: many
V gene: TRBV27
J gene: TRBJ2-2
CDR3 DNA: TGTGCCAGCAGTCTGACTAATCACGGGGAGCTGTTTTTT
CDR3 protein: CASSLTNHGELFF

D gene: TRBD2
CDR3 length: 16
clone size: many
V gene: TRBV7-2
J gene: TRBJ2-5
CDR3 DNA: TGTGCCAGCAGCGATACAACGGGAGGGCCTAGGGAGACCCAGTACTTC
CDR3 protein: CASSDTTGGPRETQYF

D gene: NA
CDR3 length: 15
clone size: few
V gene: TRBV4-2
J gene: TRBJ2-3
CDR3 DNA: TGTGCCAGCAGCCAAGATGGGGTAAGAAAAGATACGCAGTATTTT
CDR3 protein: CASSQDGVRKDTQYF

D gene: TRBD2
CDR3 length: 15
clone size: many
V gene: TRBV5-1
J gene: TRBJ2-1
CDR3 DNA: TGCGCCAGCTCCCGGGACGGGAGGGAAGGGGGTGAGCAGTTCTTC
CDR3 protein: CASSRDGREGGEQFF

D gene: TRBD1
CDR3 length: 15
clone size: few
V gene: TRBV2
J gene: TRBJ2-7
CDR3 DNA: TGTGCCAGCAGTGAAGAGGGGGCTAGCTCCTACGAGCAGTACTTC
CDR3 protein: CASSEEGASSYEQYF

D gene: TRBD2
CDR3 length: 16
clone size: NA
V gene: TRBV7-9
J gene: TRBJ2-3
CDR3 DNA: TGTGCCAGCAGCTTAGGAGCGGGAGGGCGTGGAGATACGCAGTATTTT
CDR3 protein: CASSLGAGGRGDTQYF

D gene: NA
CDR3 length: 13
clone size: NA
V gene: TRBV4-3
J gene: TRBJ1-4
CDR3 DNA: TGCGCCAGCAGCCAGGGGACGGACGAAAAACTGTTTTTT
CDR3 protein: CASSQGTDEKLFF

D gene: NA
CDR3 length: 16
clone size: many
V gene: TRBV24-1
J gene: TRBJ2-3
CDR3 DNA: TGTGCCACCAGTGATTTGGGGGGCACTAGCACAGATACGCAGTATTTT
CDR3 protein: CATSDLGGTSTDTQYF

D gene: TRBD2
CDR3 length: 18
clone size: many
V gene: TRBV5-1
J gene: TRBJ2-2
CDR3 DNA: TGCGCCAGCAGCTTACCTAGCGGGAGGGCCTTGGACACCGGGGAGCTGTTTTTT
CDR3 protein: CASSLPSGRALDTGELFF

D gene: NA
CDR3 length: 13
clone size: NA
V gene: TRBV20-1
J gene: TRBJ2-7
CDR3 DNA: TGCAGTGCTAGTACGGGAGACTCCTACGAGCAGTACTTC
CDR3 protein: CSASTGDSYEQYF

D gene: TRBD2
CDR3 length: 18
clone size: many
V gene: TRBV4-3
J gene: TRBJ2-2
CDR3 DNA: TGCGCCAGCAGCTCTCGACTAGCGGGAGGGCCTCACACCGGGGAGCTGTTTTTT
CDR3 protein: CASSSRLAGGPHTGELFF